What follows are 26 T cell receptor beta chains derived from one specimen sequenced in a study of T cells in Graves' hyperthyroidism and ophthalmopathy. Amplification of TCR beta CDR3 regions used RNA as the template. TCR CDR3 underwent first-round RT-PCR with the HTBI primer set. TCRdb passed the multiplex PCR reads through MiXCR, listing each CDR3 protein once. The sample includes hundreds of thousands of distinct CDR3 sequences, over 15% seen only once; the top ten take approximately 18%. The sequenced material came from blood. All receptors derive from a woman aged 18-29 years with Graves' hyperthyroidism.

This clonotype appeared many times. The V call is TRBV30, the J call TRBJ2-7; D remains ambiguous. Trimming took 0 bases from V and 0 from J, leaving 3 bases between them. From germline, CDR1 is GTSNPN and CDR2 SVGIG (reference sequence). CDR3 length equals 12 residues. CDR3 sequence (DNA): TGTGCCTGGAGTGTAGCCTCCTACGAGCAGTACTTC. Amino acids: CAWSVASYEQYF. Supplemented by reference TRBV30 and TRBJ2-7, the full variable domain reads SQTIHQWPATLVQPVGSPLSLECTVEGTSNPNLYWYRQAAGRGLQLLFYSVGIGQISSEVPQNLSASRPQDRQFILSSKKLLLSDSGFYLCAWSVASYEQYFGPGTRLTVT.

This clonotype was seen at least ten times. DNA for the CDR3: TGTGCCATCGGGCTAGCGAATTACAATGAGCAGTTCTTC. It is translated as CAIGLANYNEQFF. The V call is TRBV10-3, the J call TRBJ2-1; possible D gene TRBD2, 6 bases. V gave up 8 bases and J gave up 4 bases, with 12 bases separating them. This CDR3 is 13 amino acids long. The germline V gene encodes CDR1 ENHRY and CDR2 SYGVKD.

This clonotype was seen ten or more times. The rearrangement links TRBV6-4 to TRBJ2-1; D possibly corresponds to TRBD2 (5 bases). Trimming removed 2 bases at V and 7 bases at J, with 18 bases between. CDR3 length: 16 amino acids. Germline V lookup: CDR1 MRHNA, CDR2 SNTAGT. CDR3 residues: CASSDLVDSGSNEQFF. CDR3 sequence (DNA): TGTGCCAGCAGTGACCTCGTGGATAGTGGGAGTAATGAGCAGTTCTTC.

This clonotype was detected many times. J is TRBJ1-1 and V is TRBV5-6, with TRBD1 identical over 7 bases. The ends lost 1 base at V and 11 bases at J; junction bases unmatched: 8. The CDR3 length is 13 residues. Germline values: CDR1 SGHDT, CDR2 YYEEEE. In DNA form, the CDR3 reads TGTGCCAGCAGCTTGTCAGGGGGACTTGATGCTTTCTTT. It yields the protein CASSLSGGLDAFF.

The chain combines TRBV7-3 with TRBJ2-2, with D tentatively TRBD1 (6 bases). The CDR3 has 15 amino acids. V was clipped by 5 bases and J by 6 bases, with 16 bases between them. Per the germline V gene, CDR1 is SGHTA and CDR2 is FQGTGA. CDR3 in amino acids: CASSPTPKGAGELFF. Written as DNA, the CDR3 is TGTGCCAGCAGCCCCACTCCAAAGGGGGCCGGGGAGCTGTTTTTT.

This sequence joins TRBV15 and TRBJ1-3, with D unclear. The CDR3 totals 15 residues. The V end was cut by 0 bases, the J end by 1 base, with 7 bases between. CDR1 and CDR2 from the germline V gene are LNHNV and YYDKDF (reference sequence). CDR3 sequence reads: CATSREGGSGNTIYF. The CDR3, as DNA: TGTGCCACCAGCAGAGAGGGTGGGTCTGGAAACACCATATATTTT. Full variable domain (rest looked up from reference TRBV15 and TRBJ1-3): DAMVIQNPRYQVTQFGKPVTLSCSQTLNHNVMYWYQQKSSQAPKLLFHYYDKDFNNEADTPDNFQSRRPNTSFCFLDIRSPGLGDTAMYLCATSREGGSGNTIYFGEGSWLTVV.

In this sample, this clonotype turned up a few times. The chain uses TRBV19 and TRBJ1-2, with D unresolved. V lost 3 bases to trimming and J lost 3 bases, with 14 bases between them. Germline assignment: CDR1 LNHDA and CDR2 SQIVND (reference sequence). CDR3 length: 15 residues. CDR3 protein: CASSILQVGDYGYTF. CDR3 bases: TGTGCCAGTAGTATTCTCCAGGTGGGAGACTATGGCTACACCTTC.

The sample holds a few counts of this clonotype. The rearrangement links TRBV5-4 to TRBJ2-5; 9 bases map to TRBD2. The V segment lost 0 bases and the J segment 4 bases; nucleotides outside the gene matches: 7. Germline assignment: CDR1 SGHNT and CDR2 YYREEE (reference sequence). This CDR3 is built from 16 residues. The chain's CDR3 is CASSLGSGGWGETQYF. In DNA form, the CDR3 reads TGTGCCAGCAGCTTGGGCAGCGGGGGGTGGGGAGAGACCCAGTACTTC. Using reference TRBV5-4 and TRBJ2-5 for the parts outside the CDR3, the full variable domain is ETGVTQSPTHLIKTRGQQVTLRCSSQSGHNTVSWYQQALGQGPQFIFQYYREEENGRGNFPPRFSGLQFPNYSSELNVNALELDDSALYLCASSLGSGGWGETQYFGPGTRLLVL.

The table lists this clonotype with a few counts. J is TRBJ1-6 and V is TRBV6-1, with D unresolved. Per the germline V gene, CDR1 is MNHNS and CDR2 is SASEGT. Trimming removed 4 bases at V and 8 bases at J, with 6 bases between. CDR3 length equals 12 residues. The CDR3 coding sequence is TGTGCCAGCAGTGTAGGAGATTCACCCCTCCACTTT. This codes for CASSVGDSPLHF.

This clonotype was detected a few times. For the CDR3, the DNA is TGCGCCAGCAGCTTGGCCGGGACTAGGGGCCAAGAGACCCAGTACTTC. Amino acids: CASSLAGTRGQETQYF. The chain links TRBV5-1 to TRBJ2-5, with 8 bases lining up with TRBD2. The CDR3 consists of 16 residues. Germline CDR1 is SGHRS and CDR2 is YFSETQ. V lost 0 bases and J lost 1; bases outside the gene matches: 5.

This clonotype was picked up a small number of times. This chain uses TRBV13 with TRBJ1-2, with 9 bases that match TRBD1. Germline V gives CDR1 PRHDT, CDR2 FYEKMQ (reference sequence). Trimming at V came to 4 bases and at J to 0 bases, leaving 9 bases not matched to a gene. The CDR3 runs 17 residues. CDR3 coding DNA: TGTGCCAGCAGCTGGGGACGGACAGGGGAAACTAACTATGGCTACACCTTC. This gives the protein CASSWGRTGETNYGYTF.

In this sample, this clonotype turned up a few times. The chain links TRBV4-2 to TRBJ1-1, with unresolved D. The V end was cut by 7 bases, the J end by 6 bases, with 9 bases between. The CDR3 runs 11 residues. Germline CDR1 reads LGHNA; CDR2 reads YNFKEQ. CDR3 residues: CASIKGPEAFF. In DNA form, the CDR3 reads TGTGCCAGCATCAAAGGCCCTGAAGCTTTCTTT.

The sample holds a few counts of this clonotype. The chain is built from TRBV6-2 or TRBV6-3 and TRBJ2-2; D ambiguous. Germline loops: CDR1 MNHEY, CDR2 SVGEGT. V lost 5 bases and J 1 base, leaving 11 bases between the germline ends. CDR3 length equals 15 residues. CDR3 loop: CASSDRRLNTGELFF. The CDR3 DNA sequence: TGTGCCAGCAGTGATCGGCGCCTGAACACCGGGGAGCTGTTTTTT.

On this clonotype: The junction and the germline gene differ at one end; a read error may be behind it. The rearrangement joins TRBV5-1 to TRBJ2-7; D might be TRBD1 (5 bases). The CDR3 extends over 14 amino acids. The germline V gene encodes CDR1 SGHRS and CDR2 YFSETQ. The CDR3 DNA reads TGCGCCGGCAGCTTGGAAGGGGCAGTAGGCGAGCAGTACTTC. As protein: CAGSLEGAVGEQYF.

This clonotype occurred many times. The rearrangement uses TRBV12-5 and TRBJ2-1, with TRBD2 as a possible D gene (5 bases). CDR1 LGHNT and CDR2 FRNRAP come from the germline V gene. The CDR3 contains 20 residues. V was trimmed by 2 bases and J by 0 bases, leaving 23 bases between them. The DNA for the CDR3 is TGTGCTAGTGGTTTGCCCGCGCAAGAGGGAACGTTCAGCTCCTACAATGAGCAGTTCTTC. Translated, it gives CASGLPAQEGTFSSYNEQFF.

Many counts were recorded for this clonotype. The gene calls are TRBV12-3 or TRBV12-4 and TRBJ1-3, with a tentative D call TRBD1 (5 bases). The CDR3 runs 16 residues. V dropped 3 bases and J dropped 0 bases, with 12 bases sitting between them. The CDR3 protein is CASSFHRSSSGNTIYF. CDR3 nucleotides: TGTGCCAGCAGTTTCCACAGGTCCTCCTCTGGAAACACCATATATTTT.

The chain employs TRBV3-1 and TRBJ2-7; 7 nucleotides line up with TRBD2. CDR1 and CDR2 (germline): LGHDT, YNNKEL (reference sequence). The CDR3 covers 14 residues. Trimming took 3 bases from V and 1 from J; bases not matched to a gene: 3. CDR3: CASSHIGGSYEQYF. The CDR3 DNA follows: TGTGCCAGCAGCCATATCGGGGGGTCCTACGAGCAGTACTTC.

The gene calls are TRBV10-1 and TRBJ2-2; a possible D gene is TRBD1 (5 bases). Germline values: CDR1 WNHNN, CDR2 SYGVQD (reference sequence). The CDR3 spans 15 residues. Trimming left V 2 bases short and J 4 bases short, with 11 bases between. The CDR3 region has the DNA TGCGCCAGCAGTGAGATGGGGCCCAGCACCGGGGAGCTGTTTTTT. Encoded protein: CASSEMGPSTGELFF.

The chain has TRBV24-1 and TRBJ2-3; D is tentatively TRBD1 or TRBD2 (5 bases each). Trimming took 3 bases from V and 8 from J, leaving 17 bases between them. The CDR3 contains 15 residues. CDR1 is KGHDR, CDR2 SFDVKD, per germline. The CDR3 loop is CATSDRDLSIGTQYF. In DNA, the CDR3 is TGTGCCACCAGTGATCGGGACCTTAGTATTGGTACGCAGTATTTT.

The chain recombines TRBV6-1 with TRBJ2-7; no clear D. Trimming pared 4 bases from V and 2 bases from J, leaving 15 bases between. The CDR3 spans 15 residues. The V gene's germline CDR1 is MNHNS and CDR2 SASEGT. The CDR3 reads CASSGGTTVPYEQYF. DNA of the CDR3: TGTGCCAGCAGTGGAGGTACAACGGTCCCCTACGAGCAGTACTTC.

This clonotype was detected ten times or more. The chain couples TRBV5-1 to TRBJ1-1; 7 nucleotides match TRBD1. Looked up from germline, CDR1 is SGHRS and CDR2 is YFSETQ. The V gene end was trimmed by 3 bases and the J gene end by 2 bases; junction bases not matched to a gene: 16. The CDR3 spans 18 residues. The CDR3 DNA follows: TGCGCCAGCAGCTATTACAGGGGCTATTTTGGGACTAACACTGAAGCTTTCTTT. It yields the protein CASSYYRGYFGTNTEAFF.

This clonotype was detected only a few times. The DNA for the CDR3 is TGCAGTGCTAGGGGCGGGAGGGCCTTAGGTGAGCAGTTCTTC. This encodes CSARGGRALGEQFF. This chain uses TRBV20-1 with TRBJ2-1, with 9 bases matching TRBD2. The CDR3 has 14 amino acids. The ends lost 3 bases at V and 9 bases at J; junction bases unmatched: 9. The germline V gene has CDR1 DFQATT and CDR2 SNEGSKA (reference sequence).

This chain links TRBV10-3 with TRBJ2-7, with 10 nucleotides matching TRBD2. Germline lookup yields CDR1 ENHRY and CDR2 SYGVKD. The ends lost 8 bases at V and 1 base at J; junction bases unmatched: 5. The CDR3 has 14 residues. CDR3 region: CAIATSGSSYEQYF. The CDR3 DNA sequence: TGTGCCATCGCGACTAGCGGGTCTTCCTACGAGCAGTACTTC.

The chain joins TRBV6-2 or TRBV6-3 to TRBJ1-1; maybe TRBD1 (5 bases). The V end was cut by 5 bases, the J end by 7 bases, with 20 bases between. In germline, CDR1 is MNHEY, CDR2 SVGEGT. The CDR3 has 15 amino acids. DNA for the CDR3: TGTGCCAGCAGTGCCCCGACAGCTAGCCTCAGTGAAGCTTTCTTT. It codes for CASSAPTASLSEAFF.

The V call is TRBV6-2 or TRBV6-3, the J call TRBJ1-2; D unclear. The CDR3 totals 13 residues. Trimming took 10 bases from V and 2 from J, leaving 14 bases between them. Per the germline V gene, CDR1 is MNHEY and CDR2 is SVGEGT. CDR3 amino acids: CANRPGANYGYTF. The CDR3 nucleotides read TGTGCCAACCGACCGGGAGCCAACTATGGCTACACCTTC.

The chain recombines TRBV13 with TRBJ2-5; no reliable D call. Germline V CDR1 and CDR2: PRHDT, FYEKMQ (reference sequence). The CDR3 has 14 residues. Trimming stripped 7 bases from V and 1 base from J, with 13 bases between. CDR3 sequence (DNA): TGTGCCAGCAATCTAGGCGGTCCCCAAGAGACCCAGTACTTC. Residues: CASNLGGPQETQYF.